Sequencing of this T cell receptor beta chain was carried out in a study of T cell changes during pregnancy in multiple sclerosis. This clone was observed once. V was cut by 2 bases and J by 8 bases, with 15 bases left in between. This CDR3 is built from 15 residues. From germline, CDR1 is MNHEY and CDR2 SVGAGI. Only in-frame clones appear in the TCRdb table, and some are missing; sequencing was by immunoSEQ multiplex PCR. The profile shows around 31,000 clones, roughly 87% of them singletons. The chain is built from TRBV6-5 and TRBJ1-4, with D possibly being TRBD1 (6 bases). This TCR was recovered from a female donor with multiple sclerosis, enrolled in a pregnancy study. The sequencing here drew on CD8+ T cells from peripheral blood mononuclear cells, taken in the first trimester of pregnancy. CDR3 amino acids: CASSYGGQQIEKLFF. The CDR3 DNA sequence: TGTGCCAGCAGTTACGGAGGACAGCAGATAGAAAAACTGTTTTTT.